This TCR beta chain is drawn from a study of blood T cell repertoires in COVID-19 (dated by TCRdb to the early 2020s). For context, the study as a whole: Samples covering the acute and convalescent phases of COVID-19 were provided by collaborators in the United States, Italy and Spain. The material from the prospective study consisted of cDNA or gDNA derived from T cells, B-cell-depleted T cells, or PBMCs. The dataset comprised deeply sampled blood TCRbeta repertoires from subjects exposed to, actively infected with, or recovered from COVID-19. The repertoires were released in a freely available public database intended as a resource for research on the immune response to SARS-CoV-2. Samples were obtained from the ongoing ImmuneRACE study (first 160 participants) and from 1,000 to 1,500 subjects provided by 6 global collaborators. The sample metadata nearly always contained a de-identified subject ID, COVID-19 status, age in years and sex. Where available, HLA class I and class II types were taken from metadata supplied by the sample provider and were not determined by assay-based typing. Here is what the overall study found, with its caveats: The amount of clinical and demographic metadata varied by source and participant and was provided uncurated.

Turning to this clone: Its antigen is not yet known. No per-base quality is available; no much larger clone lies one base away. This specimen includes other DNA sequences encoding the same CDR3.

Each collaborating institution followed its own protocols to collect whole blood in K2EDTA tubes. For TCRbeta analysis, collaborators shipped samples in one of three forms: frozen whole blood, isolated PBMCs, or DNA extracted from either of those sample types. TCRbeta CDR3 regions were amplified from genomic DNA using the immunoSEQ Assay, a bias-controlled multiplex PCR. The published analysis was carried out like this. The number of nucleated cells in each sample was estimated from the amplification of reference gene primers within the assay. To quantify the absolute abundance of each unique TCRbeta CDR3 rearrangement, sequence reads were collapsed and filtered. Productive Simpson clonality was computed per sample as the square root of Simpson's diversity index over productive rearrangements. Entries here come from immuneACCESS through TCRdb and include only in-frame sequences with V and J called. Some clones fail to appear in such tables; in the studies checked, an unresolved V gene covers under half of the shortfall, and the cause of the remainder is unknown. The DNA was the basis for D and trimming; V, J and clone size are from that table. The sample table contains about 180,000 clones; only one count was recorded for around 89% of them. The ten largest make up under 4.5% of the sample.

V is clipped by 5 bases and J by 8 bases, and the sequence between their germline boundaries is 21 bases long. The CDR3, cysteine through phenylalanine, is 15 amino acids long. This entry keeps only the CDR3 DNA: 45 bases, framed from base 1. In the germline V gene (reference sequence), CDR1 corresponds to LNHDA and CDR2 to SQIVND. The chain uses TRBV19 and TRBJ2-5; TRBD1 is perhaps the D gene, given 5 matching bases. The clonotype was recovered from a woman aged 25 to 39 with acute or convalescent COVID-19. Sequencing was carried out using peripheral blood. The DNA sequence follows: TGTGCCAGTAGTTTGGGGCGCGAGCCTGGCGGAACCCAGTACTTC. Its protein is CASSLGREPGGTQYF.